Listed below are T cell receptor beta chains from one sample, sequenced in a study of blood T cell repertoires in COVID-19. Only in-frame clones appear in the TCRdb table, and some are missing; sequencing was by immunoSEQ multiplex PCR. In the table there are 120,000 to 150,000 clones, around 84% of which are singletons. The sequenced sample consisted of peripheral blood. Source of these receptors: a human donor in a cohort sampled during active COVID-19. Each CDR3 is given with its conserved first and last residue. Each record gives: V gene, clone size, D gene, J gene, CDR3 DNA, CDR3 protein. A D gene is named only where the DNA matches it firmly. Clone size is not always given. Where it is, it says once, few, many or a class for expanded clones.

v_gene: TRBV7-3
abundance: -
d_gene: -
j_gene: TRBJ2-5
CDR3nt: TGTGCCAGCAGTTCCGGACAGTTCCAAGAGACCCAGTACTTC
CDR3aa: CASSSGQFQETQYF

v_gene: TRBV7-2
abundance: few
d_gene: -
j_gene: TRBJ1-4
CDR3nt: TGTGCCAGCAGCCCGACCTCCAGGGCAGAACAACTGTTTTTT
CDR3aa: CASSPTSRAEQLFF

v_gene: TRBV15
abundance: -
d_gene: -
j_gene: TRBJ1-2
CDR3nt: TGTGCCACCAGCAGAGATTACAAAGGGGGAGACTATGGCTACACCTTC
CDR3aa: CATSRDYKGGDYGYTF

v_gene: TRBV6-5
abundance: -
d_gene: -
j_gene: TRBJ1-5
CDR3nt: TGTGCCAGCAGGGTTGGACAGCTGAGCAATCAGCCCCAGCATTTT
CDR3aa: CASRVGQLSNQPQHF

v_gene: TRBV5-5
abundance: -
d_gene: TRBD1
j_gene: TRBJ2-3
CDR3nt: TGTGCCAGCAGCCTCCAGGGACAGGGGTTCGCAGATACGCAGTATTTT
CDR3aa: CASSLQGQGFADTQYF

v_gene: TRBV30
abundance: -
d_gene: -
j_gene: TRBJ1-3
CDR3nt: TGTGCCTGGAGTGCTTCTGGAAACACCATATATTTT
CDR3aa: CAWSASGNTIYF

v_gene: TRBV3-1/TRBV3-2
abundance: -
d_gene: -
j_gene: TRBJ1-1
CDR3nt: TGTGCCAGCAGCCAAGGGACACCGAACACTGAAGCTTTCTTT
CDR3aa: CASSQGTPNTEAFF

v_gene: TRBV2
abundance: -
d_gene: TRBD1
j_gene: TRBJ2-3
CDR3nt: TGTGCCAGCAGTACGGACAGGAGCACAGATACGCAGTATTTT
CDR3aa: CASSTDRSTDTQYF

v_gene: TRBV18
abundance: -
d_gene: -
j_gene: TRBJ2-1
CDR3nt: TGTGCCAGCTCACCACCCCGGGGCTCCTACAATGAGCAGTTCTTC
CDR3aa: CASSPPRGSYNEQFF

v_gene: TRBV5-1
abundance: few
d_gene: TRBD1
j_gene: TRBJ2-7
CDR3nt: TGCGCCAGCAGCTTGCACGTGACAGGGGACGCCGAGCAGTACTTC
CDR3aa: CASSLHVTGDAEQYF

v_gene: TRBV4-1
abundance: -
d_gene: TRBD1
j_gene: TRBJ1-1
CDR3nt: TGCGCCAGCAGCCAGAGGGGACAGGAGGAAGCTTTCTTT
CDR3aa: CASSQRGQEEAFF

v_gene: TRBV6-2/TRBV6-3
abundance: -
d_gene: -
j_gene: TRBJ1-1
CDR3nt: TGTGCCAGCAGTTACGTACCCCGTACTATGAACACTGAAGCTTTCTTT
CDR3aa: CASSYVPRTMNTEAFF

v_gene: TRBV7-2
abundance: -
d_gene: TRBD2
j_gene: TRBJ2-3
CDR3nt: TGTGCCAGCAGCCCTAGCGGGGGGAGCACAGATACGCAGTATTTT
CDR3aa: CASSPSGGSTDTQYF

v_gene: TRBV19
abundance: few
d_gene: -
j_gene: TRBJ1-1
CDR3nt: TGTGCCAGTAGTGTCCCTGGGCAGGGCACTGAAGCTTTCTTT
CDR3aa: CASSVPGQGTEAFF

v_gene: TRBV10-3
abundance: -
d_gene: -
j_gene: TRBJ1-2
CDR3nt: TGTGCCATCAGTGAGACTGCACAGGAGGGAGGTGGCTACACCTTC
CDR3aa: CAISETAQEGGGYTF

v_gene: TRBV4-3
abundance: -
d_gene: TRBD1
j_gene: TRBJ1-1
CDR3nt: TGCGCCAGCAGCACAGGTTGGGACAGCCTACAAGCTTTCTTT
CDR3aa: CASSTGWDSLQAFF

v_gene: TRBV5-5
abundance: -
d_gene: TRBD1
j_gene: TRBJ1-1
CDR3nt: TGTGCCAGCAGCTTGCCCGGGACAGTAAACACTGAAGCTTTCTTT
CDR3aa: CASSLPGTVNTEAFF

v_gene: TRBV6-5
abundance: many
d_gene: -
j_gene: TRBJ1-5
CDR3nt: TGTGCCAGCAGTTCAGGGGAGGGTCAGCCCCAGCATTTT
CDR3aa: CASSSGEGQPQHF

v_gene: TRBV11-3
abundance: -
d_gene: TRBD1
j_gene: TRBJ2-3
CDR3nt: TGTGCCAGCAGCTATGGACAGGGTGCAGATACGCAGTATTTT
CDR3aa: CASSYGQGADTQYF

v_gene: TRBV18
abundance: -
d_gene: -
j_gene: TRBJ1-2
CDR3nt: TGTGCCAGCTCACTCGCGACATCAGATGGCTACACCTTC
CDR3aa: CASSLATSDGYTF

v_gene: TRBV3-1/TRBV3-2
abundance: -
d_gene: TRBD1
j_gene: TRBJ1-2
CDR3nt: TGTGCCAGCAGCTCGACAGGGGTTGCCTATGGCTACACCTTC
CDR3aa: CASSSTGVAYGYTF

v_gene: TRBV7-2
abundance: -
d_gene: TRBD2
j_gene: TRBJ2-5
CDR3nt: TGTGCCAGCAGCTCCGGACTAGTGCCATTTCAAGAGACCCAGTACTTC
CDR3aa: CASSSGLVPFQETQYF

v_gene: TRBV4-3
abundance: once
d_gene: -
j_gene: TRBJ1-1
CDR3nt: TGCGCCAGCAGCCCGGGCCCCGGGGGCACTGAAGCTTTCTTT
CDR3aa: CASSPGPGGTEAFF

v_gene: TRBV28
abundance: -
d_gene: -
j_gene: TRBJ1-2
CDR3nt: TGTGCCAGCAGCCTAACTAACTATGGCTACACCTTC
CDR3aa: CASSLTNYGYTF

v_gene: TRBV28
abundance: -
d_gene: -
j_gene: TRBJ2-7
CDR3nt: TGTGCCAGCAGTTTCTCCCCTCGGCGGCGGGGGCACGAGCAGTACTTC
CDR3aa: CASSFSPRRRGHEQYF

v_gene: TRBV11-2
abundance: -
d_gene: -
j_gene: TRBJ1-4
CDR3nt: TGTGCCAGCAGCGCGTTCACCGCAACTAATGAAAAACTGTTTTTT
CDR3aa: CASSAFTATNEKLFF